The source of this T cell receptor (beta chain) is a study of T-cell reconstitution after alpha-beta-depleted transplantation in children. Unique molecular identifiers were incorporated during preparation of the TCRbeta library. TCRdb ran MiXCR on the PCR reads and lists one entry per CDR3 protein. The repertoire holds around 490,000 distinct CDR3 sequences, roughly 11% seen once, with roughly 15% in the top ten. Sample: PBMCs, mostly from graft donor cells, taken 180 days after TCRalphabeta/CD19-depleted stem cell transplant. This clonotype was sampled from a female patient between 2 and 10 years old who had a stem cell transplant for aplastic anemia, so the T cells may come from the graft donor.

The CDR3 is CASSLGVERQGLAELFF. The CDR3 DNA reads TGCGCCAGCAGCTTGGGAGTGGAGCGGCAGGGGTTGGCGGAGCTGTTTTTT. V and J are TRBV5-1 and TRBJ2-2; maybe TRBD1 (6 bases). Germline V gene lookup returns CDR1 SGHRS and CDR2 YFSETQ. The length of the CDR3 is 17 residues. V lost 0 bases to trimming and J lost 10 bases, with 22 bases between them.